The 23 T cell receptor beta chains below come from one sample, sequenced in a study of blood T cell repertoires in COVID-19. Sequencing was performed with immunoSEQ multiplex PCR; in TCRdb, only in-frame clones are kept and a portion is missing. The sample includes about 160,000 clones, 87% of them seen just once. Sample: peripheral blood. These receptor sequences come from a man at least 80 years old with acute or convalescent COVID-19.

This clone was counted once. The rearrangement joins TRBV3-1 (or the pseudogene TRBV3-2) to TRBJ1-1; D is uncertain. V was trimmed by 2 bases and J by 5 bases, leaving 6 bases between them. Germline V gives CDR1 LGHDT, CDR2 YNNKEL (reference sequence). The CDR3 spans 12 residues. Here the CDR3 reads CASSQSQTEAFF. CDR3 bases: TGTGCCAGCAGCCAATCCCAGACTGAAGCTTTCTTT.

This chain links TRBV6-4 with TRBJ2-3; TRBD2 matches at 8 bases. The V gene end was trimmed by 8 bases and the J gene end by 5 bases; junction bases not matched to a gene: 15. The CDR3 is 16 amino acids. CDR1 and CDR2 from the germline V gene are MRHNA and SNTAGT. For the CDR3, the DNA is TGTGCCAGCTCCCCGGGGGGGGTCCACCTGGGAGATACGCAGTATTTT. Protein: CASSPGGVHLGDTQYF.

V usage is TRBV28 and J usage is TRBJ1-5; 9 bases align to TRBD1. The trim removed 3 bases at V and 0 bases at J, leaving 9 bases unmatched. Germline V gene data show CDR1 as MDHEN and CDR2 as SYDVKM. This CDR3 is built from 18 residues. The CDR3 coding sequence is TGTGCCAGCAGTTTGGACAGGGGTGTGGGATATAGCAATCAGCCCCAGCATTTT. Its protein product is CASSLDRGVGYSNQPQHF.

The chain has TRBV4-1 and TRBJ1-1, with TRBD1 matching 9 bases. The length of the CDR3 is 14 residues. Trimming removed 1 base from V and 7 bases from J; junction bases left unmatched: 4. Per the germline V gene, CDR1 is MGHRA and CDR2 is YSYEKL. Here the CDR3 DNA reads TGCGCCAGCAGCCAAGGGGACAGGGCTTATGAAGCTTTCTTT. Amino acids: CASSQGDRAYEAFF.

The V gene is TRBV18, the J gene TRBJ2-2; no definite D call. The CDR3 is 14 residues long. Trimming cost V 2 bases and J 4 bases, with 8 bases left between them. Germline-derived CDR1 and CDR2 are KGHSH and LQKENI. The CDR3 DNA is TGTGCCAGCTCACCATCGACGGGCACCGGGGAGCTGTTTTTT. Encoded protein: CASSPSTGTGELFF.

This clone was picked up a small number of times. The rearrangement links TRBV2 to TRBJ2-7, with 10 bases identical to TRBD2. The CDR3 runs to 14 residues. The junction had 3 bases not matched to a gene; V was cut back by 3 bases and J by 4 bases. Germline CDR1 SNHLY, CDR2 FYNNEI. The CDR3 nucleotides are TGTGCCAGCAGTGACAGCGGGAGGGGATACGAGCAGTACTTC. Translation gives CASSDSGRGYEQYF.

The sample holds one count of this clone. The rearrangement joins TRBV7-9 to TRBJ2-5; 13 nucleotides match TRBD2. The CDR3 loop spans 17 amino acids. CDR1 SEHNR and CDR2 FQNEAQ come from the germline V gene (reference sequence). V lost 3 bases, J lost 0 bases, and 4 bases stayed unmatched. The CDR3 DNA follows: TGTGCCAGCAGCTTGACTAGCGGGGGGACGTACCAAGAGACCCAGTACTTC. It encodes CASSLTSGGTYQETQYF. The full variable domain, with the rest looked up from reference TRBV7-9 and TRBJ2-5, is DTGVSQNPRHKITKRGQNVTFRCDPISEHNRLYWYRQTLGQGPEFLTYFQNEAQLEKSRLLSDRFSAERPKGSFSTLEIQRTEQGDSAMYLCASSLTSGGTYQETQYFGPGTRLLVL.

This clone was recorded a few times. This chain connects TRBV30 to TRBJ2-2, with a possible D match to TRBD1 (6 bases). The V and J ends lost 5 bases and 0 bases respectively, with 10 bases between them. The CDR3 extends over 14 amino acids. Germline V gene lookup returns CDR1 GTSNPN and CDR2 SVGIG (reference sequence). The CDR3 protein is CAWSGVPNTGELFF. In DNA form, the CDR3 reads TGTGCCTGGTCAGGGGTTCCGAACACCGGGGAGCTGTTTTTT.

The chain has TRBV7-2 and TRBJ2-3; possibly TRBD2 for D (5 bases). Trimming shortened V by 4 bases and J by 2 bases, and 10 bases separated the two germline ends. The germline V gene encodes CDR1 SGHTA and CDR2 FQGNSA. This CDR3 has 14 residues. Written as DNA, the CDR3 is TGTGCCAGCAGCTCTCTGAGGGTCACAGATACGCAGTATTTT. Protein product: CASSSLRVTDTQYF. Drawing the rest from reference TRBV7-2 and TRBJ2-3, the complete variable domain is GAGVSQSPSNKVTEKGKDVELRCDPISGHTALYWYRQSLGQGLEFLIYFQGNSAPDKSGLPSDRFSAERTGGSVSTLTIQRTQQEDSAVYLCASSSLRVTDTQYFGPGTRLTVL.

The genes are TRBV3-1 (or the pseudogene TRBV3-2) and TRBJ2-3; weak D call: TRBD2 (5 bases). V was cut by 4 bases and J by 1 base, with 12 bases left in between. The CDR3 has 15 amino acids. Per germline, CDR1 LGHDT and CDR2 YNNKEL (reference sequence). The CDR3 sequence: CASSLSGPRTDTQYF. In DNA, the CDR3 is TGTGCCAGCAGCCTCAGCGGTCCCCGCACAGATACGCAGTATTTT.

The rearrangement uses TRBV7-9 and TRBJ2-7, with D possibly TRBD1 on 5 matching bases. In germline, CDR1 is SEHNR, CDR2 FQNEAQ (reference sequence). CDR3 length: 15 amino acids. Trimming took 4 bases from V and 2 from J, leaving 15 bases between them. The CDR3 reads CASSSQKTATYEQYF. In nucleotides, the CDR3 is TGTGCCAGCAGCTCCCAGAAGACAGCGACCTACGAGCAGTACTTC.

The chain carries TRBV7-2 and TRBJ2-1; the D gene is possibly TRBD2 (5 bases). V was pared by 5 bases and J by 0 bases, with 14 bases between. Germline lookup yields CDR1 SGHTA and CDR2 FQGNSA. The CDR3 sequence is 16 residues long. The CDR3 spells CASSPMRVISYNEQFF. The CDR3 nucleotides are TGTGCCAGCAGCCCCATGCGGGTTATCTCCTACAATGAGCAGTTCTTC.

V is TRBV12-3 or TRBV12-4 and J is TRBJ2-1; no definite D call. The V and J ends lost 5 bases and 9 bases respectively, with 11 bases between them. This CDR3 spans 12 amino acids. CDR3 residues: CASSQTGLEQFF. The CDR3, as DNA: TGTGCCAGCAGTCAAACCGGTCTTGAGCAGTTCTTC.

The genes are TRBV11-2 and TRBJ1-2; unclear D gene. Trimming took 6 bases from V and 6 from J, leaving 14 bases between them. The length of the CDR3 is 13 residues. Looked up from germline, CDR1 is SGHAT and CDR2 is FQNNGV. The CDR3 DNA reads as TGTGCCAGCAGTCCTCTAAAATCACATGGCTACACCTTC. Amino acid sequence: CASSPLKSHGYTF.

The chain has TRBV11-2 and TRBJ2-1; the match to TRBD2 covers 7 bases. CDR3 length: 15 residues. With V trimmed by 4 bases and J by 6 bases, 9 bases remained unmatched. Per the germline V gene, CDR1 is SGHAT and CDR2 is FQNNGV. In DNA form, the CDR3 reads TGTGCCAGCAGCTCATGGGAGGGCCAGGGCAATGAGCAGTTCTTC. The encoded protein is CASSSWEGQGNEQFF.

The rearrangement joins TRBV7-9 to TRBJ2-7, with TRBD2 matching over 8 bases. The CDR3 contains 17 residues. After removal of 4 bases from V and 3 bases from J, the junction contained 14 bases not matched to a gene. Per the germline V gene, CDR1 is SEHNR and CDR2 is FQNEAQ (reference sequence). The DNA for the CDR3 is TGTGCCAGCAGCTCGGCGAGGCCCGGGAGGGCCCTCTACGAGCAGTACTTC. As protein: CASSSARPGRALYEQYF.

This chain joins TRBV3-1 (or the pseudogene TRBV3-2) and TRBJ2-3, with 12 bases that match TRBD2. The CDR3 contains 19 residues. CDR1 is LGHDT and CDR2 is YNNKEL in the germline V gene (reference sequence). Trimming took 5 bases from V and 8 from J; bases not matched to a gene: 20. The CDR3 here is CASSSTLIGLAGSLGTQYF. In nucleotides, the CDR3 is TGTGCCAGCAGCTCAACGCTGATTGGACTAGCGGGAAGTCTGGGTACGCAGTATTTT.

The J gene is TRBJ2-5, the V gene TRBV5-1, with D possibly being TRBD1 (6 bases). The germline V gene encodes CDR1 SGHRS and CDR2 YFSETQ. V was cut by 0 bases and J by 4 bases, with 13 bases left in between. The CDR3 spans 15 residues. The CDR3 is CASSLGLDSGETQYF. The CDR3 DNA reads TGCGCCAGCAGCTTGGGGTTGGACAGTGGAGAGACCCAGTACTTC.

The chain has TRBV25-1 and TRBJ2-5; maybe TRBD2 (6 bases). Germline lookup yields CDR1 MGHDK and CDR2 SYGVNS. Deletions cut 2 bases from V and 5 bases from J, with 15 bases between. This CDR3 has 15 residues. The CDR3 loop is CASSEGRGGIETQYF. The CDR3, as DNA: TGTGCCAGCAGTGAAGGGAGAGGAGGGATCGAGACCCAGTACTTC.

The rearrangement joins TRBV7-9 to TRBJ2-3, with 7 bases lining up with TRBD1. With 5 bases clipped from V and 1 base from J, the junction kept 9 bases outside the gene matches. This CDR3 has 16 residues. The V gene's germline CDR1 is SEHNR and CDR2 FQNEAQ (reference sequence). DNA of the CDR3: TGTGCCAGCAGCCTAGACAGGGAGTTTCGCACAGATACGCAGTATTTT. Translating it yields CASSLDREFRTDTQYF. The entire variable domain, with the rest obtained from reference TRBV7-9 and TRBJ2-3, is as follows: DTGVSQNPRHKITKRGQNVTFRCDPISEHNRLYWYRQTLGQGPEFLTYFQNEAQLEKSRLLSDRFSAERPKGSFSTLEIQRTEQGDSAMYLCASSLDREFRTDTQYFGPGTRLTVL.

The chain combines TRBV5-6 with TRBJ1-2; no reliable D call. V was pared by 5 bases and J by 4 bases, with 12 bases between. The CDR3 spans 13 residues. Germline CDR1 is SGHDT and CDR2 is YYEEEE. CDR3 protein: CASRPWAVYGYTF. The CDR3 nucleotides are TGTGCCAGCAGACCGTGGGCAGTCTATGGCTACACCTTC.

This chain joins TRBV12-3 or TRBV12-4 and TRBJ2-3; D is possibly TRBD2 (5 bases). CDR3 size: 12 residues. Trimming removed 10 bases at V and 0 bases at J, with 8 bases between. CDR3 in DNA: TGTGCCACCCGGACTAGCACAGATACGCAGTATTTT. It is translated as CATRTSTDTQYF.

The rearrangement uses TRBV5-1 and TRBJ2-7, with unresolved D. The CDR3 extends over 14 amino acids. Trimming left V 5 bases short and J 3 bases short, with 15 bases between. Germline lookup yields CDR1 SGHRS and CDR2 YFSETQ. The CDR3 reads CASRVMYSSYEQYF. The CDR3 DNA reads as TGCGCCAGCAGGGTTATGTACTCGAGCTACGAGCAGTACTTC.